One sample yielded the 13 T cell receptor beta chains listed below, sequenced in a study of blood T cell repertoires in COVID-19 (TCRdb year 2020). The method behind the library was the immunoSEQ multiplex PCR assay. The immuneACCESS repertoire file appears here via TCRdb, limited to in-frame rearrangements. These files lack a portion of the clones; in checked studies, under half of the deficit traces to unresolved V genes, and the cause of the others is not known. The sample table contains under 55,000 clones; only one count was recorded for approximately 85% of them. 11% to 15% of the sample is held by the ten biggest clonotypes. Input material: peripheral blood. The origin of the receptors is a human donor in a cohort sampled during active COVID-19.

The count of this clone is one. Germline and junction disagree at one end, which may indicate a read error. The CDR3 is CAGSRSRGQGDGYTF. CDR3 nucleotide sequence: TGTGCCGGCAGCCGTTCTAGGGGACAGGGGGACGGCTACACCTTC. This rearrangement joins TRBV3-1 (or the pseudogene TRBV3-2) to TRBJ1-2; TRBD1 agrees at 11 bases. Germline V gene sequence: CDR1 LGHDT, CDR2 YNNKEL (reference sequence). The CDR3 runs 15 residues.

DNA for the CDR3: TGTGCCAGCTCACAGACGGGGCAGGGGGTCACTGAAGCTTTCTTT. Encoded protein: CASSQTGQGVTEAFF. The rearrangement uses TRBV18 and TRBJ1-1; 7 positions match TRBD1. Germline V gene lookup returns CDR1 KGHSH and CDR2 LQKENI. The CDR3 is 15 residues long. With V trimmed by 4 bases and J by 4 bases, 9 bases remained unmatched.

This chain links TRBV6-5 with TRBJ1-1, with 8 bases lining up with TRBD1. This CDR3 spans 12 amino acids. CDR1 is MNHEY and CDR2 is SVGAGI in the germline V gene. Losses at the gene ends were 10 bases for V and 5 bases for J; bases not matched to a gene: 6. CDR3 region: CAIQGALTEAFF. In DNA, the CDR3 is TGTGCCATCCAGGGGGCTCTAACTGAAGCTTTCTTT.

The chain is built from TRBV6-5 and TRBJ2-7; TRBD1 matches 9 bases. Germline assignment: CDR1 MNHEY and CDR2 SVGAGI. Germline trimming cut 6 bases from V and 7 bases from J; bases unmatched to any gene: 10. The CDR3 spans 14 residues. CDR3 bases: TGTGCCAGCAGAGATACAGGGGGCTCGCGGGAGCAGTACTTC. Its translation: CASRDTGGSREQYF.

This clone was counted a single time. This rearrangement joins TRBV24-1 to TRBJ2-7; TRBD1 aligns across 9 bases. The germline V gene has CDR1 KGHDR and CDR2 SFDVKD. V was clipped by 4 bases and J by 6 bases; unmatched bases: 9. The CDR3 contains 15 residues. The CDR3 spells CATSEPGTGTGEQYF. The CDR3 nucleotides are TGTGCCACCAGTGAACCCGGGACAGGGACCGGCGAGCAGTACTTC.

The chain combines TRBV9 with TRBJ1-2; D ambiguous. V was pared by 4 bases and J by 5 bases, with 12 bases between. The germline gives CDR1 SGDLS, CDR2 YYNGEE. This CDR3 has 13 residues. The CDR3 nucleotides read TGTGCCAGCAGCAGAAACACAGAGTATGGCTACACCTTC. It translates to CASSRNTEYGYTF.

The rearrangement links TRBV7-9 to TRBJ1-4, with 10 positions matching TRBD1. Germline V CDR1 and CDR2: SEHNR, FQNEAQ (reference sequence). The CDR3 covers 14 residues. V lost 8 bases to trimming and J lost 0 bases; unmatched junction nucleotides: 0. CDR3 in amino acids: CASGQGATNEKLFF. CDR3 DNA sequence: TGTGCCAGCGGACAGGGGGCAACTAATGAAAAACTGTTTTTT.

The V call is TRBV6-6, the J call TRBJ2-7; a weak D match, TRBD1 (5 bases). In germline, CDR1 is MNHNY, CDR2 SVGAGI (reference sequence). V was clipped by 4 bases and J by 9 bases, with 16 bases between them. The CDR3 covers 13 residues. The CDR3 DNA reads TGTGCCAGCAGTTCCCAAAGACAGAGCGCGCAGTACTTC. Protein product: CASSSQRQSAQYF.

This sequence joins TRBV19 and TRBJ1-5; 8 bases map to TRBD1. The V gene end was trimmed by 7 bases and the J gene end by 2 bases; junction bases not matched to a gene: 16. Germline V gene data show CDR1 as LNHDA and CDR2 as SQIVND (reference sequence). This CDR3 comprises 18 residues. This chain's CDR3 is CASTLQGAIWNGNQPQHF. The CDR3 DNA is TGTGCCAGTACCCTTCAGGGGGCTATATGGAACGGCAATCAGCCCCAGCATTTT. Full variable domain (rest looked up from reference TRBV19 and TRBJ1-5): DGGITQSPKYLFRKEGQNVTLSCEQNLNHDAMYWYRQDPGQGLRLIYYSQIVNDFQKGDIAEGYSVSREKKESFPLTVTSAQKNPTAFYLCASTLQGAIWNGNQPQHFGDGTRLSIL.

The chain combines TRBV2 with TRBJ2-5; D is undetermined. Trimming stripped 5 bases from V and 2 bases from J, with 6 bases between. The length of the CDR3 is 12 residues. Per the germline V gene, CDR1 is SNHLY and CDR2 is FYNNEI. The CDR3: CASSPGQETQYF. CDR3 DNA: TGTGCCAGCAGTCCCGGGCAAGAGACCCAGTACTTC. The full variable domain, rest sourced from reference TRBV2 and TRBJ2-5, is EPEVTQTPSHQVTQMGQEVILRCVPISNHLYFYWYRQILGQKVEFLVSFYNNEISEKSEIFDDQFSVERPDGSNFTLKIRSTKLEDSAMYFCASSPGQETQYFGPGTRLLVL.

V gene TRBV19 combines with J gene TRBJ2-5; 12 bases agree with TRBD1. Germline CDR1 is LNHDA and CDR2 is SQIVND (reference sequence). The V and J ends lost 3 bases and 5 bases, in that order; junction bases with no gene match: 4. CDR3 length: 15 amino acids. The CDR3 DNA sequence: TGTGCCAGTAGTATTTGGGACAGGGGGCTCGAGACCCAGTACTTC. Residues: CASSIWDRGLETQYF.

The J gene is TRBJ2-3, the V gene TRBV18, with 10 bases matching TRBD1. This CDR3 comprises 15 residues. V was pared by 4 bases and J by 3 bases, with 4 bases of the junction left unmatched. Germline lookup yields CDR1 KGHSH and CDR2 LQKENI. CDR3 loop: CASSQGQGRTDTQYF. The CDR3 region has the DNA TGTGCCAGCTCACAGGGACAGGGGAGAACAGATACGCAGTATTTT.

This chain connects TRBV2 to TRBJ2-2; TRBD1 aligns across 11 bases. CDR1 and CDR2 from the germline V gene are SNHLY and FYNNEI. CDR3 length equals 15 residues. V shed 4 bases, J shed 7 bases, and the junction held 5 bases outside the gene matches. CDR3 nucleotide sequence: TGTGCCAGCAGTGCCGGGACAGGGGGGGGCGGGGAGCTGTTTTTT. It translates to CASSAGTGGGGELFF.